This T cell receptor (beta chain) was sequenced for a study of regulatory T cells in long-lasting Graves disease. With iRepertoire HTBI primers and Arm-PCR of CDR3 regions, TCR beta libraries were built. Each CDR3 protein gets one entry after TCRdb re-called the multiplex PCR reads with MiXCR. The profile shows about 420,000 distinct CDR3 sequences, roughly a quarter of them singletons. Study-wide findings and caveats: Persistent Graves' patients showed a TCR diversity that was lower than that of newly diagnosed ones. Gene preferences differed: TRBV28, TRBJ1-2, TRBJ2-5 in persistent cases. Sharing of public clonotypes was greater in persistent patients (around 2,500) than in new patients (almost 1,000).

Notes on this clonotype: Its target is unknown.

This sample's time point: persistent/refractory GD, antithyroid drugs over 5 years with positive TRAb. Researchers made the TCR library from RNA that was extracted from PBMCs. Trimming removed 0 bases at V and 1 base at J, with 8 bases between. The germline V gene encodes CDR1 DFQATT and CDR2 SNEGSKA (reference sequence). This CDR3 comprises 14 residues. Specimen: peripheral blood mononuclear cells (PBMCs), collected when the disease was refractory, from a patient treated with antithyroid drugs. The sequence derives from a female donor with Graves disease. V usage is TRBV20-1 and J usage is TRBJ2-3; D is uncertain. The CDR3 loop reads CSARDRKGTDTQYF. The CDR3, as DNA: TGCAGTGCTAGAGATAGGAAGGGCACAGATACGCAGTATTTT.